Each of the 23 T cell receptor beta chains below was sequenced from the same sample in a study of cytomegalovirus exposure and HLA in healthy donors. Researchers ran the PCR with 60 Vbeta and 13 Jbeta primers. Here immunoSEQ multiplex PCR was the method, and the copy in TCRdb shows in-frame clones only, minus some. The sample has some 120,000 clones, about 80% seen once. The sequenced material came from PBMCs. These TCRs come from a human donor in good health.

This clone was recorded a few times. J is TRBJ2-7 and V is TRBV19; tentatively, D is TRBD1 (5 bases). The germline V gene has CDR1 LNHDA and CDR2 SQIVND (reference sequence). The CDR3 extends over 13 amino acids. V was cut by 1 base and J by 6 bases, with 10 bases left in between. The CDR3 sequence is CASSIGQFGEQYF. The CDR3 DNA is TGTGCCAGTAGTATAGGACAGTTTGGCGAGCAGTACTTC.

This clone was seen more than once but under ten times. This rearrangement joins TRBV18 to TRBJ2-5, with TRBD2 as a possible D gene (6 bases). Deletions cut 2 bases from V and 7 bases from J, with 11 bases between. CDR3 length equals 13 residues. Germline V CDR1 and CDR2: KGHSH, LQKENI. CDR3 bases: TGTGCCAGCTCACCAGGGGACTGGGGGACCCAGTACTTC. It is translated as CASSPGDWGTQYF.

CDR3 amino acids: CATSSLRDRGRYEQFF. In nucleotides, the CDR3 is TGTGCCACCAGCAGCCTCCGGGACAGGGGAAGGTATGAGCAGTTCTTC. This sequence joins TRBV15 and TRBJ2-1; 10 positions agree with TRBD1. V lost 3 bases and J lost 8; bases outside the gene matches: 10. This CDR3 contains 16 residues. Looked up from germline, CDR1 is LNHNV and CDR2 is YYDKDF (reference sequence).

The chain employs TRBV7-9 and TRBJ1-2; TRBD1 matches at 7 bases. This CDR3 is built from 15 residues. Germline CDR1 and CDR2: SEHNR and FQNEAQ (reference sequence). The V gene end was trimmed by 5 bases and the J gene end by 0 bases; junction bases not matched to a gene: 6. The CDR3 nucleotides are TGTGCCAGCAGCCGCCCCGGGACAGCTAACTATGGCTACACCTTC. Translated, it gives CASSRPGTANYGYTF. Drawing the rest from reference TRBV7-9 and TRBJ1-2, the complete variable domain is DTGVSQNPRHKITKRGQNVTFRCDPISEHNRLYWYRQTLGQGPEFLTYFQNEAQLEKSRLLSDRFSAERPKGSFSTLEIQRTEQGDSAMYLCASSRPGTANYGYTFGSGTRLTVV.

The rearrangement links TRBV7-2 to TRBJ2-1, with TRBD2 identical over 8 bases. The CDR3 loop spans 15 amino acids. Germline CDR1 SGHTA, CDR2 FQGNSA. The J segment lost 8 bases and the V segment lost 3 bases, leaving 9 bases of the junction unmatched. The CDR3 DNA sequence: TGTGCCAGCAGCTTTCAGTCTAGCGGGTCCGATGAGCAGTTCTTC. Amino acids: CASSFQSSGSDEQFF.

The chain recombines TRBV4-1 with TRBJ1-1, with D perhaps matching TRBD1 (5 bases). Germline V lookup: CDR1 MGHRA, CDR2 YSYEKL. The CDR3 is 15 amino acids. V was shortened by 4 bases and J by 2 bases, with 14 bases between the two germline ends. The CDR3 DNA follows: TGCGCCAGCAGCCCTCGGCCAGGGATCAACACTGAAGCTTTCTTT. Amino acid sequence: CASSPRPGINTEAFF.

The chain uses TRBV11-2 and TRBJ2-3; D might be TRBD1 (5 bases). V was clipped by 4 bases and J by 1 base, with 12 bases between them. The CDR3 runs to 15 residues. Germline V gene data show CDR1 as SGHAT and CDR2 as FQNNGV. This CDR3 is CASSSQDKGTDTQYF. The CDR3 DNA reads TGTGCCAGCAGCTCCCAGGACAAAGGCACAGATACGCAGTATTTT.

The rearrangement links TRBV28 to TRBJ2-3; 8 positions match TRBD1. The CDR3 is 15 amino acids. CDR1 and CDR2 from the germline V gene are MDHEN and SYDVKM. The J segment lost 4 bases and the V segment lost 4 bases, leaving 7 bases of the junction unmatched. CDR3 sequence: CASSSGGGKPDTQYF. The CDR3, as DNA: TGTGCCAGCAGTTCAGGGGGCGGAAAGCCAGATACGCAGTATTTT.

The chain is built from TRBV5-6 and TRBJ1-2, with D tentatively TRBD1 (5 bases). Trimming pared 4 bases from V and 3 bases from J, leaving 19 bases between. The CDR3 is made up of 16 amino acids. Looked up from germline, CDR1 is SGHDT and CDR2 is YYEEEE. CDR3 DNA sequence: TGTGCCAGCAGCCTCCGACAGTCCACGAGGTACTATGGCTACACCTTC. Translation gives CASSLRQSTRYYGYTF.

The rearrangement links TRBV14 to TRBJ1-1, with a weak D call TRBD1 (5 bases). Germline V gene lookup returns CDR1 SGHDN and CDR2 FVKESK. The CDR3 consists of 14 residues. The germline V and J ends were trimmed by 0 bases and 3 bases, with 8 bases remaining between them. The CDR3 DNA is TGTGCCAGCAGCCAAGAATGGGGGGACACTGAAGCTTTCTTT. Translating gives CASSQEWGDTEAFF.

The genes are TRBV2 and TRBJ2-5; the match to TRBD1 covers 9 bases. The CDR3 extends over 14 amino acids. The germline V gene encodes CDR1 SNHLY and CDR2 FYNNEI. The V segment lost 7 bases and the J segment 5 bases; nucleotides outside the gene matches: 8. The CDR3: CASTATGGKETQYF. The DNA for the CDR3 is TGTGCCAGCACGGCCACAGGGGGCAAGGAGACCCAGTACTTC.

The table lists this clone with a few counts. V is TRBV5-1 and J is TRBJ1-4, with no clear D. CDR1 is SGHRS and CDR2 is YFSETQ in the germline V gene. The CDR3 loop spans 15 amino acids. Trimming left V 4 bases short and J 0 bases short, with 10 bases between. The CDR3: CASSQPGATNEKLFF. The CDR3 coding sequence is TGCGCCAGCAGCCAACCAGGTGCAACTAATGAAAAACTGTTTTTT. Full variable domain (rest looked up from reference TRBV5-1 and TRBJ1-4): KAGVTQTPRYLIKTRGQQVTLSCSPISGHRSVSWYQQTPGQGLQFLFEYFSETQRNKGNFPGRFSGRQFSNSRSEMNVSTLELGDSALYLCASSQPGATNEKLFFGSGTQLSVL.

CDR3 DNA: TGCGCCAGCAGCTTACGAACTTCTAGCGGGGGGTTCCAAGAGACCCAGTACTTC. Its protein is CASSLRTSSGGFQETQYF. The chain links TRBV5-1 to TRBJ2-5, with 11 bases that match TRBD2. The junction had 10 bases not matched to a gene; V was cut back by 2 bases and J by 1 base. The CDR3 loop spans 18 amino acids. Germline values: CDR1 SGHRS, CDR2 YFSETQ.

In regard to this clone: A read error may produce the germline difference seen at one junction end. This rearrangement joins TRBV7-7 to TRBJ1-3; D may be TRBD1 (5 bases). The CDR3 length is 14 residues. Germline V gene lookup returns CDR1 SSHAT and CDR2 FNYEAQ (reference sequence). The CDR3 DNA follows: TGTGCTAGCAGCCGCAGGGTCTCTGGAAACACCATATATTTT. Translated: CASSRRVSGNTIYF.

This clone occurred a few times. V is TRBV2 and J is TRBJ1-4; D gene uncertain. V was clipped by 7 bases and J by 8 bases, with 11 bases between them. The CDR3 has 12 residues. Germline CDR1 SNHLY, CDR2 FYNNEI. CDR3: CASIGYGEKLFF. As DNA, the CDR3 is TGTGCCAGCATAGGCTACGGGGAAAAACTGTTTTTT.

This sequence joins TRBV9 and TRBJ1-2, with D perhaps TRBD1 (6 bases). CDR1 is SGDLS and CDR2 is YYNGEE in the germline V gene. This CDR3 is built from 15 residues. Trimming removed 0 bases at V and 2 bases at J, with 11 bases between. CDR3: CASSVGRQENYGYTF. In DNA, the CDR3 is TGTGCCAGCAGCGTAGGACGACAGGAAAACTATGGCTACACCTTC.

As DNA, the CDR3 is TGTGCCAGCAGCTTAGCGCCGTCGCATCTTCAGGGGGATGGCTACACCTTC. Residues: CASSLAPSHLQGDGYTF. V usage is TRBV7-3 and J usage is TRBJ1-2; 7 bases line up with TRBD1. The V gene end was trimmed by 2 bases and the J gene end by 6 bases; junction bases not matched to a gene: 15. The germline CDR1 and CDR2 sequences are SGHTA and FQGTGA. There are 17 residues in the CDR3.

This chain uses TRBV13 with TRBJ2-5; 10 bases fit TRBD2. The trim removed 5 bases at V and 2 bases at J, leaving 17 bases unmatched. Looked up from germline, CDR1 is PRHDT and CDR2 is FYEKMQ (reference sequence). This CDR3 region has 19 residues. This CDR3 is CASSGRLSGGALFQETQYF. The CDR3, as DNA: TGTGCCAGCAGCGGCCGACTAAGCGGGGGGGCCCTATTTCAAGAGACCCAGTACTTC.

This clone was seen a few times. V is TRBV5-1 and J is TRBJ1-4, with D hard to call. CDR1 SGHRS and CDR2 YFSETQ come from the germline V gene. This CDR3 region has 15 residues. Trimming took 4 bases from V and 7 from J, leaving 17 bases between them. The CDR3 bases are TGCGCCAGCAGCACTCCTGACAAGAATTCTGAAAAACTGTTTTTT. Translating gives CASSTPDKNSEKLFF.

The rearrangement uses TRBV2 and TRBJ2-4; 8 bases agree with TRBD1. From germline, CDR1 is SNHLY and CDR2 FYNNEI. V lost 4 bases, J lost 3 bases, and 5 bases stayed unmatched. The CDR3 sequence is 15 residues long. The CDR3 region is CASSGRDRHKNIQYF. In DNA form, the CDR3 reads TGTGCCAGCAGTGGAAGGGACAGGCACAAAAACATTCAGTACTTC.

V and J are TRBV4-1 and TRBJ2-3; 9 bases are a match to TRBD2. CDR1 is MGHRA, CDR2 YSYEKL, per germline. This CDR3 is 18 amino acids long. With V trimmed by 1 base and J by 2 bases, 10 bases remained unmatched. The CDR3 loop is CASSQGYASGGNTDTQYF. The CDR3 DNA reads TGCGCCAGCAGCCAAGGTTATGCGAGCGGGGGGAACACAGATACGCAGTATTTT.

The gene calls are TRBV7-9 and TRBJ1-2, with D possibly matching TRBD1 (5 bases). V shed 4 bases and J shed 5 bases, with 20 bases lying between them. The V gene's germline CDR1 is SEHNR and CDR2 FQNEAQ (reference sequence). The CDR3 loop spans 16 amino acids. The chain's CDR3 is CASSSHRTKAGYGYTF. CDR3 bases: TGTGCCAGCAGCTCACACAGGACTAAAGCAGGGTATGGCTACACCTTC.

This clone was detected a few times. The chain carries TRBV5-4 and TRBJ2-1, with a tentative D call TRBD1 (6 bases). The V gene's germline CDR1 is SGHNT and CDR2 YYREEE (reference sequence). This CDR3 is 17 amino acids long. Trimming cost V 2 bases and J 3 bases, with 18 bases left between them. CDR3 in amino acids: CASSLEGLGGYYNEQFF. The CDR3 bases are TGTGCCAGCAGCTTAGAAGGTTTAGGGGGTTACTACAATGAGCAGTTCTTC.